Shown below are 9 T cell receptor beta chains from a single sample sequenced in a study of T-cell reconstitution after alpha-beta-depleted transplantation in children. The TCRbeta library was prepared with unique molecular identifiers. TCRdb redid the calling of the PCR reads with MiXCR, one entry per CDR3 protein. This sample carries roughly 200,000 distinct CDR3 sequences, approximately 8% of them seen once, and the ten largest clones take 35% to 40%. The starting material was PBMCs, mostly from graft donor cells, obtained 360 days after TCRalphabeta/CD19-depleted stem cell transplant. The origin of the receptors is a male patient between 2 and 15 years old who had a stem cell transplant for acute myeloid leukemia, so the T cells may come from the graft donor.

The sample holds a few counts of this clonotype. The chain carries TRBV11-2 and TRBJ2-6; D is unresolved. V was cut by 5 bases and J by 0 bases, with 17 bases left in between. This CDR3 has 18 amino acids. CDR1 is SGHAT, CDR2 FQNNGV, per germline. CDR3 in amino acids: CASSRPLHLTSGANVLTF. In DNA form, the CDR3 reads TGTGCCAGCAGCCGTCCATTGCATCTGACCTCTGGGGCCAACGTCCTGACTTTC.

This clonotype is large by share. The chain is built from TRBV11-2 and TRBJ2-6; TRBD2 aligns across 13 bases. Unmatched junction bases numbered 11, after V lost 0 bases and J lost 0 bases. This CDR3 region has 22 residues. Germline V gene sequence: CDR1 SGHAT, CDR2 FQNNGV. In DNA form, the CDR3 reads TGTGCCAGCAGCTTAGATGGGAGGGTGGGGACTAGCGGGGCCTCTGGGGCCAACGTCCTGACTTTC. This codes for CASSLDGRVGTSGASGANVLTF.

In its sample, this clonotype was seen many times. This chain uses TRBV19 with TRBJ2-1, with D maybe TRBD1 (6 bases). The CDR3 is made up of 15 amino acids. Deletions cut 0 bases from V and 4 bases from J, with 10 bases between. CDR1 and CDR2 (germline): LNHDA, SQIVND (reference sequence). The CDR3 nucleotides are TGTGCCAGTAGTATAGATGGGGGACATTACAATGAGCAGTTCTTC. Translation gives CASSIDGGHYNEQFF.

This clonotype was observed many times. The chain has TRBV29-1 and TRBJ1-3, with a weak D call TRBD1 (5 bases). Trimming cost V 8 bases and J 4 bases, with 12 bases left between them. The CDR3 consists of 12 residues. The germline gives CDR1 SQVTM, CDR2 ANQGSEA. CDR3 in amino acids: CSFRTTGNTIYF. The CDR3 nucleotides read TGCAGCTTCAGGACAACCGGAAACACCATATATTTT.

This clonotype was observed a few times. The chain couples TRBV20-1 to TRBJ2-2; D gene unclear. The CDR3 has 14 amino acids. Germline values: CDR1 DFQATT, CDR2 SNEGSKA (reference sequence). Trimming took off 0 bases at V and 3 bases at J, with 8 bases between the two ends. In DNA, the CDR3 is TGCAGTGCTAGAGATCGTCTAGACACCGGGGAGCTGTTTTTT. Translating it yields CSARDRLDTGELFF.

In this sample, this clonotype turned up many times. This sequence joins TRBV20-1 and TRBJ1-4; D perhaps matches TRBD1 (5 bases). The CDR3 contains 14 residues. V was clipped by 0 bases and J by 5 bases, with 10 bases between them. Germline values: CDR1 DFQATT, CDR2 SNEGSKA (reference sequence). The CDR3 here is CSARDRAGNEKLFF. In nucleotides, the CDR3 is TGCAGTGCTAGAGATCGGGCAGGGAATGAAAAACTGTTTTTT.

Notes on this clonotype: This may be a read error: a much more frequent sequence differs by one nucleotide. The conserved final phenylalanine or tryptophan is absent from the CDR3, which likely points to a read error. The J gene is TRBJ2-3, the V gene TRBV20-1; TRBD2 agrees at 9 bases. Germline CDR1 DFQATT, CDR2 SNEGSKA (reference sequence). The CDR3 runs 14 residues. Losses at the gene ends were 5 bases for V and 5 bases for J; bases not matched to a gene: 8. For the CDR3, the DNA is TGCAGTGCTGCGACTAGCGGTTATTTAGATACGCAGTATATT. Translating gives CSAATSGYLDTQYI.

This clonotype appeared many times. The J gene is TRBJ2-3, the V gene TRBV20-1; 7 positions match TRBD2. V shed 1 base, J shed 2 bases, and the junction held 12 bases outside the gene matches. Germline V CDR1 and CDR2: DFQATT, SNEGSKA (reference sequence). This CDR3 is built from 17 residues. The CDR3 DNA reads TGCAGTGCTAGAGGCCTAGGAGAGCGGGGATACACAGATACGCAGTATTTT. It codes for CSARGLGERGYTDTQYF.

The chain uses TRBV29-1 and TRBJ1-1, with D possibly matching TRBD1 (5 bases). Germline-derived CDR1 and CDR2 are SQVTM and ANQGSEA. The CDR3 runs 13 residues. Deletions cut 2 bases from V and 2 bases from J, with 9 bases between. In DNA, the CDR3 is TGCAGCGTTGAAATGCAGGGTAACACTGAAGCTTTCTTT. The encoded protein is CSVEMQGNTEAFF. Filled out from reference TRBV29-1 and TRBJ1-1, the complete variable domain reads SAVISQKPSRDICQRGTSLTIQCQVDSQVTMMFWYRQQPGQSLTLIATANQGSEATYESGFVIDKFPISRPNLTFSTLTVSNMSPEDSSIYLCSVEMQGNTEAFFGQGTRLTVV.